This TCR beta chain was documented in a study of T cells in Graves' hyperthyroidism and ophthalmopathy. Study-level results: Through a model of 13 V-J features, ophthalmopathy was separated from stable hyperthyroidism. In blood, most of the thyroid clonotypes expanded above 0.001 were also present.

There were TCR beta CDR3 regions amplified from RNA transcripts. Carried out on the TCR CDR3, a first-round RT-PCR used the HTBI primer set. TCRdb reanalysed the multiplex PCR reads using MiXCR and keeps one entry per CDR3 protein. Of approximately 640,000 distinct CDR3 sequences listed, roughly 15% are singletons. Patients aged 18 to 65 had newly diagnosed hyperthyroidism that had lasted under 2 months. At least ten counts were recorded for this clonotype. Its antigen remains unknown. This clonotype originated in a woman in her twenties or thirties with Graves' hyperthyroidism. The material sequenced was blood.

The CDR3 region is CASSLFTGGRPYEQYF. The CDR3 DNA is TGTGCCAGCAGTTTATTTACTGGCGGGAGGCCCTACGAGCAGTACTTC. The rearrangement uses TRBV27 and TRBJ2-7; 8 nucleotides align to TRBD2. Per the germline V gene, CDR1 is MNHEY and CDR2 is SMNVEV (reference sequence). This CDR3 spans 16 amino acids. V lost 1 base, J lost 2 bases, and 7 bases stayed unmatched.